This passage covers 18 T cell receptor beta chains from one sample sequenced in a study of brain T cells in children with intractable seizures. The assay was immunoSEQ multiplex PCR, and TCRdb's table has in-frame clones only and misses some. The repertoire holds 110,000 or so clones, with 94% as singletons. This material consisted of peripheral blood, taken at surgery. Every receptor here comes from a boy under two years old with hemimegalencephaly and intractable seizures.

The CDR3, as DNA: TGTGCCAGCAGCTTAGAAATTAGCGGGAGGGGGGCCTACGAGCAGTACTTC. Protein product: CASSLEISGRGAYEQYF. The chain recombines TRBV7-2 with TRBJ2-7; 11 bases fit TRBD2. The CDR3 contains 17 residues. Germline V gene sequence: CDR1 SGHTA, CDR2 FQGNSA. V lost 1 base to trimming and J lost 2 bases; unmatched junction nucleotides: 7.

The chain has TRBV6-7 and TRBJ2-7; D unresolved. TRBV6-7 belongs to the ORF category, with a function that is uncertain. This CDR3 has 11 residues. The V end was cut by 6 bases, the J end by 1 base, with 4 bases between. CDR3 in DNA: TGTGCCAGCAGCCAATCCTACGAGCAGTACTTC. Translated, it gives CASSQSYEQYF.

The chain combines TRBV27 with TRBJ2-2; tentatively, D is TRBD2 (6 bases). Germline assignment: CDR1 MNHEY and CDR2 SMNVEV (reference sequence). Trimming pared 6 bases from V and 6 bases from J, leaving 20 bases between. CDR3 length equals 16 residues. CDR3 DNA: TGTGCCAGCAGGTCGTACGACCGGGGGTTTGCCGGGGAGCTGTTTTTT. This gives the protein CASRSYDRGFAGELFF.

In this sample, this clone turned up a few times. The chain combines TRBV7-3 with TRBJ1-3, with D unresolved. Deletions cut 2 bases from V and 4 bases from J, with 6 bases between. In germline, CDR1 is SGHTA, CDR2 FQGTGA. The CDR3 consists of 13 residues. The CDR3 spells CASSLDPGNTIYF. The CDR3 DNA reads as TGTGCCAGCAGCTTAGATCCCGGAAACACCATATATTTT.

The V and J genes are TRBV30 and TRBJ1-6; 7 bases line up with TRBD1. The ends lost 2 bases at V and 7 bases at J; junction bases unmatched: 5. This CDR3 region has 14 residues. CDR1 is GTSNPN and CDR2 is SVGIG in the germline V gene (reference sequence). CDR3 region: CAWSMDRPNSPLHF. CDR3 DNA sequence: TGTGCCTGGAGTATGGACAGGCCGAATTCACCCCTCCACTTT. The whole variable domain, remainder taken from reference TRBV30 and TRBJ1-6, is SQTIHQWPATLVQPVGSPLSLECTVEGTSNPNLYWYRQAAGRGLQLLFYSVGIGQISSEVPQNLSASRPQDRQFILSSKKLLLSDSGFYLCAWSMDRPNSPLHFGNGTRLTVT.

J is TRBJ2-7 and V is TRBV5-4; 10 bases are a match to TRBD1. Trimming cost V 2 bases and J 3 bases; bases outside gene matches: 5. The CDR3 has 15 residues. Germline-derived CDR1 and CDR2 are SGHNT and YYREEE (reference sequence). The CDR3 spells CASSLPGTGVYEQYF. The CDR3 bases are TGTGCCAGCAGCTTACCCGGGACAGGGGTCTACGAGCAGTACTTC. Complete variable domain (other parts from reference TRBV5-4 and TRBJ2-7): ETGVTQSPTHLIKTRGQQVTLRCSSQSGHNTVSWYQQALGQGPQFIFQYYREEENGRGNFPPRFSGLQFPNYSSELNVNALELDDSALYLCASSLPGTGVYEQYFGPGTRLTVT.

The chain uses TRBV9 and TRBJ1-6; the D gene is possibly TRBD1 (6 bases). Germline CDR1 SGDLS, CDR2 YYNGEE. The CDR3 is made up of 14 amino acids. Trimming took off 4 bases at V and 6 bases at J, with 11 bases between the two ends. CDR3 coding DNA: TGTGCCAGCAGCCAAACAGGGTTTAATTCACCCCTCCACTTT. Protein product: CASSQTGFNSPLHF.

This chain links TRBV9 with TRBJ2-1; 8 bases align to TRBD1. CDR1 SGDLS and CDR2 YYNGEE come from the germline V gene. The V and J ends lost 0 bases and 3 bases, in that order; junction bases with no gene match: 8. The CDR3 sequence is 17 residues long. CDR3 bases: TGTGCCAGCAGCGTAGAAACAGGGGGATCGTTCTACAATGAGCAGTTCTTC. Its translation is CASSVETGGSFYNEQFF.

In the case of this clone: This sample also contains other DNA sequences that code for the same CDR3. The genes are TRBV5-1 and TRBJ2-1; D unresolved. The CDR3 covers 13 residues. Trimming shortened V by 0 bases and J by 3 bases, and 4 bases separated the two germline ends. The V gene's germline CDR1 is SGHRS and CDR2 YFSETQ. The CDR3 spells CASSLGGYNEQFF. CDR3 DNA: TGCGCCAGCAGCTTGGGGGGCTACAATGAGCAGTTCTTC.

The genes are TRBV6-1 and TRBJ2-7; the D gene is possibly TRBD2 (5 bases). V shed 1 base and J shed 2 bases, with 12 bases lying between them. Germline-derived CDR1 and CDR2 are MNHNS and SASEGT. This CDR3 region has 15 residues. DNA of the CDR3: TGTGCCAGCAGTGAAGGCTTGCGGGCTACCTACGAGCAGTACTTC. It codes for CASSEGLRATYEQYF.

The CDR3 DNA reads as TGTGCCAGCACCGCGGGGGGGTCTAACTATGGCTACACCTTC. It yields the protein CASTAGGSNYGYTF. The V and J genes are TRBV27 and TRBJ1-2; tentatively, D is TRBD1 (5 bases). The germline V and J ends were trimmed by 7 bases and 0 bases, with 12 bases remaining between them. Germline loops: CDR1 MNHEY, CDR2 SMNVEV (reference sequence). This CDR3 spans 14 amino acids.

V and J are TRBV27 and TRBJ1-6; the match to TRBD1 covers 7 bases. The trim removed 4 bases at V and 9 bases at J, leaving 9 bases unmatched. Per germline, CDR1 MNHEY and CDR2 SMNVEV (reference sequence). The CDR3 covers 15 residues. CDR3 protein: CASSSRTGGSSPLHF. CDR3 DNA sequence: TGTGCCAGCAGTTCCCGGACAGGTGGCAGTTCACCCCTCCACTTT.

The gene calls are TRBV5-6 and TRBJ2-7, with 7 bases that match TRBD1. V dropped 4 bases and J dropped 2; count of bases not matched to a gene: 0. Germline CDR1 is SGHDT and CDR2 is YYEEEE. This CDR3 is 12 amino acids long. CDR3 sequence (DNA): TGTGCCAGCAGCGGGACAGCCTACGAGCAGTACTTC. It is translated as CASSGTAYEQYF.

The genes are TRBV2 and TRBJ1-4; TRBD1 is a possible D gene (5 bases). The CDR3 has 12 amino acids. Trimming removed 6 bases at V and 8 bases at J, with 10 bases between. The germline V gene encodes CDR1 SNHLY and CDR2 FYNNEI. CDR3 loop: CASRRGGEKLFF. CDR3 nucleotide sequence: TGTGCCAGCAGAAGGGGAGGGGAAAAACTGTTTTTT.

CDR3 residues: CSIEGISEAFF. The CDR3 region has the DNA TGCAGCATCGAGGGGATCTCTGAAGCTTTCTTT. V gene TRBV29-1 combines with J gene TRBJ1-1, with a tentative D call TRBD1 (5 bases). The CDR3 consists of 11 residues. V shed 8 bases and J shed 6 bases, with 13 bases lying between them. Germline V gene lookup returns CDR1 SQVTM and CDR2 ANQGSEA.

This sequence joins TRBV6-6 and TRBJ2-4, with D possibly being TRBD1 (6 bases). V shed 2 bases and J shed 1 base, with 9 bases lying between them. The CDR3 totals 15 residues. CDR1 and CDR2 (germline): MNHNY, SVGAGI (reference sequence). This CDR3 reads CASSYSQGAKNIQYF. The CDR3 nucleotides read TGTGCCAGCAGTTACAGTCAGGGGGCCAAAAACATTCAGTACTTC.

The rearrangement links TRBV30 to TRBJ2-5, with 7 bases identical to TRBD1. The V segment lost 1 base and the J segment 3 bases; nucleotides outside the gene matches: 2. The CDR3 has 13 amino acids. Per germline, CDR1 GTSNPN and CDR2 SVGIG (reference sequence). The CDR3 sequence: CAWSEGGEETQYF. The CDR3 nucleotides are TGTGCCTGGAGTGAAGGGGGCGAAGAGACCCAGTACTTC.

The chain combines TRBV5-1 with TRBJ1-1; weak D call: TRBD1 (6 bases). V lost 0 bases to trimming and J lost 9 bases, with 15 bases between them. Looked up from germline, CDR1 is SGHRS and CDR2 is YFSETQ. This CDR3 contains 14 residues. CDR3 protein: CASSLEGRGGQAFF. The DNA of the CDR3 is TGCGCCAGCAGCTTGGAGGGCAGGGGTGGGCAAGCTTTCTTT.